These T cell receptor beta chains were read from a single sample in a study of OX40 agonist ivuxolimab in advanced cancers. Assay: immunoSEQ multiplex PCR; the TCRdb copy retains only in-frame clones and omits some. This sample has approximately 22,000 clones, with roughly 86% found just once. Here the sequenced sample was CD4+ or CD8+ T cells sorted from blood, taken in a trial of the OX40 agonist ivuxolimab. All receptors come from an adult with an advanced solid tumor such as melanoma, head and neck, liver or kidney cancer. Each CDR3 is given with its conserved first and last residue. The order of the fields is D gene, clone size, J gene, V gene, CDR3 DNA, CDR3 protein. D genes are given only for firm matches. Part of the rows lack a size; the others show once, few, many or a class for expanded clones.

NA NA TRBJ2-7 TRBV6-5 TGTGCCAGCAGCGCACTGGCGGTACCATACTACGAGCAGTACTTC CASSALAVPYYEQYF
TRBD2 NA TRBJ2-3 TRBV7-3 TGTGCCAGCAGCCCTAGCGGGAGCGGGGATACGCAGTATTTT CASSPSGSGDTQYF
NA NA TRBJ1-3 TRBV9 TGTGCCAGCAGCGTATCTGACTCTGGAAACACCATATATTTT CASSVSDSGNTIYF
NA NA TRBJ2-5 TRBV2 TGTGCCAGCAGTGAATCTGGTTCGGGGAGCCAAGAGACCCAGTACTTC CASSESGSGSQETQYF
TRBD2 NA TRBJ2-7 TRBV11-2 TGTGCCAGCAGCCTGGGACTAGCGGTTCCCTACGAGCAGTACTTC CASSLGLAVPYEQYF
NA NA TRBJ2-3 TRBV7-6 TGTGCCAGCAGCGTCAGGGGAAGCACAGATACGCAGTATTTT CASSVRGSTDTQYF
NA NA TRBJ2-7 TRBV9 TGTGCCAGCAGCGCATCAAGCTCCTACGAGCAGTACTTC CASSASSSYEQYF
TRBD1 NA TRBJ1-4 TRBV9 TGTGCCAGCAGCACGGGACAGCTAACTAATGAAAAACTGTTTTTT CASSTGQLTNEKLFF
TRBD1 NA TRBJ1-1 TRBV4-1 TGCGCCAGCAGCTCCCAGTCCGACAGGGGGCCGGGGGCTTTCTTT CASSSQSDRGPGAFF
NA NA TRBJ2-1 TRBV16 TGTGCCAGCAGCCAAACTACGTCGGGGAATGAGCAGTTCTTC CASSQTTSGNEQFF
NA NA TRBJ2-7 TRBV30 TGTGCCTGGAGTGACAGCCTCTTGGAGCAGTACTTC CAWSDSLLEQYF
NA NA TRBJ2-1 TRBV9 TGTGCCAGCAGCGTAGCAGGACTAAGCTCCTACAATGAGCAGTTCTTC CASSVAGLSSYNEQFF
NA NA TRBJ1-1 TRBV6-5 TGTGCCAGCAGTCCCCGGGGGGACGGTGATGAAGCTTTCTTT CASSPRGDGDEAFF
NA NA TRBJ2-7 TRBV28 TGTGCCAGCAGTTTATGGGGTAGCGGCTCCTACGAGCAGTACTTC CASSLWGSGSYEQYF
NA few TRBJ2-7 TRBV7-9 TGTGCCAGCAGCCCGGACTACCCTCACGAGCAGTACTTC CASSPDYPHEQYF
NA NA TRBJ2-7 TRBV11-2 TGTGCCAGCAGCTTCCCCGGCGGGGGCTTCTCCTACGAGCAGTACTTC CASSFPGGGFSYEQYF
NA NA TRBJ1-5 TRBV5-1 TGCGCCAGCAGCCTAGACAGGAATCAGCCCCAGCATTTT CASSLDRNQPQHF
TRBD2 NA TRBJ2-1 TRBV9 TGTGCCAGCAGCAAACCGGGACTAGGCAATGAGCAGTTCTTC CASSKPGLGNEQFF
NA NA TRBJ2-5 TRBV5-1 TGCGCCAGCAGCTTTGGCAGCAACCAAGAGACCCAGTACTTC CASSFGSNQETQYF
TRBD2 NA TRBJ2-7 TRBV7-6 TGTGCCAGCAGATCCTCGGGAGGGGGTGCGGGAGAGCAGTACTTC CASRSSGGGAGEQYF
TRBD2 NA TRBJ2-1 TRBV4-2 TGTGCCAGCAGCCAAGATCCTAGCGGGGACCTCTCCTACAATGAGCAGTTCTTC CASSQDPSGDLSYNEQFF
NA NA TRBJ2-2 TRBV9 TGTGCCAGCAGCACGGGTGGCACCGGGGAGCTGTTTTTT CASSTGGTGELFF
TRBD2 NA TRBJ2-3 TRBV9 TGTGCCAGCAGCCCGCGACTAGCGGGGGGGCCTGGAGATACGCAGTATTTT CASSPRLAGGPGDTQYF
NA NA TRBJ1-1 TRBV5-6 TGTGCCAGCAGCTTGAACACTGAAGCTTTCTTT CASSLNTEAFF
NA NA TRBJ2-3 TRBV5-1 TGCGCCAGCAGCTTGGGTGGCAGGGGAATCACAGATACGCAGTATTTT CASSLGGRGITDTQYF
TRBD2 NA TRBJ2-5 TRBV7-6 TGTGCCAGCAGCTTCTCAGCGGGGGGGCCAAGGGCCCAAGAGACCCAGTACTTC CASSFSAGGPRAQETQYF
NA NA TRBJ1-1 TRBV9 TGTGCCAGCAGCGCCCAGGAGAGTGTGACTGAAGCTTTCTTT CASSAQESVTEAFF
NA NA TRBJ1-1 TRBV5-6 TGTGCCAGCACGGTGAACACTGAAGCTTTCTTT CASTVNTEAFF
NA NA TRBJ2-1 TRBV7-9 TGTGCCAGCAGCTTGGCGGCGGGACCCTACAATGAGCAGTTCTTC CASSLAAGPYNEQFF
NA NA TRBJ2-1 TRBV6-1 TGTGCCAGCACTTACACAGGGGGGGGGAATGAGCAGTTCTTC CASTYTGGGNEQFF
TRBD2 NA TRBJ2-7 TRBV6-5 TGTGCCAGCGCCCAGGTGAGAGGACTAGAGCCGTACTTC CASAQVRGLEPYF
NA NA TRBJ1-1 TRBV4-1 TGCGCCAGCAGCCAAGATAATCTGGGAGGGGGGAAAGCTTTCTTT CASSQDNLGGGKAFF
NA NA TRBJ1-2 TRBV25-1 TGTGCCAGCCGTGAGGACAGCTATGGCTACACCTTC CASREDSYGYTF
NA NA TRBJ2-7 TRBV29-1 TGCAGCGTTGTATGGGATTACGAGCAGTACTTC CSVVWDYEQYF
NA NA TRBJ2-1 TRBV19 TGTGCCAGTAGTATGATAGGACAAGGGATGGGTGAGCAGTTCTTC CASSMIGQGMGEQFF
NA NA TRBJ1-2 TRBV9 TGTGCCAGCAGCCTAACTGAGGGCTATGGCTACACCTTC CASSLTEGYGYTF
NA NA TRBJ1-1 TRBV9 TGTGCCAGCAGCGCCAGACAGACCAGGAGCACTGAAGCTTTCTTT CASSARQTRSTEAFF
NA NA TRBJ2-2 TRBV6-5 TGTGCCAGCAGTCCCGTAACCGGGGAGCTGTTTTTT CASSPVTGELFF
NA NA TRBJ1-1 TRBV30 TGTGCCTGGAGGGGAGGGAACACTGAAGCTTTCTTT CAWRGGNTEAFF
TRBD1 once TRBJ2-7 TRBV19 TGTGCCAGTAGTACCGGGACAGTCTCCTACGAGCAGTACTTC CASSTGTVSYEQYF
NA NA TRBJ2-1 TRBV27 TGTGCCAGCAGTTTAACCGGCAGCTCCTACAATGAGCAGTTCTTC CASSLTGSSYNEQFF
NA NA TRBJ2-7 TRBV7-9 TGTGCCAGCAGCTTCGGCTCCTACGAGCAGTACTTC CASSFGSYEQYF
TRBD2 NA TRBJ2-3 TRBV28 TGTGCCAGCAGCTACGGACTAGCGGGGGGTTTCACAGATACGCAGTATTTT CASSYGLAGGFTDTQYF
NA NA TRBJ2-3 TRBV4-1 TGCGCCAGCAGCCAAGAGGGGTTGGTCCGGATGGGCACAGATACGCAGTATTTT CASSQEGLVRMGTDTQYF
NA NA TRBJ1-1 TRBV6-6 TGTGCCAGCAGTTACACGAATAGCGTCACTGAAGCTTTCTTT CASSYTNSVTEAFF
NA NA TRBJ1-1 TRBV27 TGTGCCAGCAGTTTATCGGGGGGGGGTATCGTTGAAGCTTTCTTT CASSLSGGGIVEAFF
TRBD2 NA TRBJ2-1 TRBV6-1 TGTGCCAGCAGTGACGGGACTACCTCCGTCTTC CASSDGTTSVF
TRBD1 NA TRBJ2-7 TRBV25-1 TGTGCCAGCAGTGAATCGGGGGGGGACAGGGGTTTCTACGAGCAGTACTTC CASSESGGDRGFYEQYF
TRBD1 NA TRBJ2-7 TRBV2 TGTGCCAGCAGTGTGACAGGGGAACCCTACGAGCAGTACTTC CASSVTGEPYEQYF
NA NA TRBJ1-3 TRBV7-9 TGTGCCAGCAGCTTAGATAGGGGCTCTGGAAACACCATATATTTT CASSLDRGSGNTIYF
TRBD2 NA TRBJ2-7 TRBV13 TGTGCCAGCACCGGGGGGGGCTACGAGCAGTACTTC CASTGGGYEQYF
NA NA TRBJ1-2 TRBV6-4 TGTGCCAGCAGTGACTCGTGGTACGGTGGCTACACCTTC CASSDSWYGGYTF
NA NA TRBJ2-1 TRBV6-4 TGTGCCAGCAGTGAGTTAGCTGACTCCTACAATGAGCAGTTCTTC CASSELADSYNEQFF